Given below is one TCR beta chain in context. These data originate in a study of T-cell reconstitution after alpha-beta-depleted transplantation in children. Using unique molecular identifiers, the investigators prepared the TCRbeta library. Each CDR3 protein is one row after TCRdb ran MiXCR on the PCR reads. The sample lists some 590,000 distinct CDR3 sequences, under 12% occurring once. The CDR3 length is 12 residues. V was trimmed by 6 bases and J by 7 bases, leaving 10 bases between them. This TCR was sampled from a human donor who donated a stem cell graft to a child with acute myeloid leukemia. Source: PBMCs from the stem cell graft donor, taken from the stem cell graft. V gene TRBV12-3 or TRBV12-4 combines with J gene TRBJ2-1, with D unclear. The CDR3 loop is CASRFVDNEQFF. The CDR3 DNA reads TGTGCCAGCAGATTCGTTGATAATGAGCAGTTCTTC.